This T cell receptor (beta chain) was identified in a study of cytomegalovirus exposure and HLA in healthy donors (dated by TCRdb to the late 2010s). Background for the entire study: According to an earlier analysis of several hundred of the donors, about 179 million T cells yielded roughly 110 million unique TCR beta sequences and roughly 280 Gb of sequence data. Of the 398 genotyped donors, roughly 80% fell in the genetic ancestry cluster associated with self-reported Caucasian donors. The T cell repertoires of 550 to 850 subjects were profiled by immunosequencing and related to cytomegalovirus serostatus. HLA typing covered class I and class II loci at four-digit resolution. The study aimed to test whether cataloging public T cell receptors could reveal signatures of past pathogen exposure. Around 320 gigabases of sequencing data and 70 million to 100 million unique TCR sequences were included in an early release covering roughly 600 HLA-typed donors. Because of strong linkage in the cohort, roughly five DR-DQ haplotypes were treated as single units for association and clustering. In the later analysis, no new phenotypic data were used to find candidate immune exposures; instead, reliance was placed on TCR beta sequences and their occurrence across donors. Typing coverage differed by locus: A, B, C, DRB1 and DQB1 were typed in about 620-640 donors, DQA1 in about 510, DPA1 in 600 to 610, and DPB1 in 472. Every repertoire in the discovery cohort had been generated on one and the same sequencing platform. Donor age, sex, ethnicity and CMV serostatus were collected together with the repertoire data. High-throughput TCR immunosequencing, statistical association of individual TCRs with disease status, and machine learning were combined to predict cytomegalovirus infection status. Across around 400 genotyped donors of the cohort, an average of roughly 250,000 unique TCR beta nucleotide sequences per donor were sequenced, and 15% to 20% of those sequences were non-productive. An earlier analysis of around 580 of the donors used high-throughput TCR beta sequencing to judge whether each TCR beta V gene segment behaved as functional or pseudogenic. To study patterns of TCR occurrence, a later analysis re-analyzed previously published TCR beta repertoires from 650 to 750 donors and added high-resolution HLA genotyping. In a later genetic analysis, genome-wide SNP genotypes for about three fifths of the 666 donors were used, and that subset was treated as a discovery cohort. A separate validation cohort of 90 to 150 different subjects was used in addition to the 666-subject first cohort.

Findings and caveats that apply to the study as a whole: When HLA alleles, especially DR and DQ, strongly co-occurred, TCR associations were difficult to assign to individual alleles. At a false discovery rate of 0.05, a later analysis linked 16,951 TCR beta sequences to specific HLA alleles. The study listed 150 to 200 TCR beta chains as associated with cytomegalovirus. A further reported finding was that TCR beta sequences accurately predicted the HLA-A and HLA-B alleles for most subjects in the first cohort. In this cohort, only TCR beta chains were sequenced, and detectable features were limited by the absence of alpha or paired-chain data. The earlier analysis of approximately 560 of the donors excluded approximately 17 rarely observed V segments, including chromosome 9 orphons, because counts were too low. Cytomegalovirus status was reported to be diagnosed by the classifier with high specificity and sensitivity in both the original and validation cohorts. Most TCR sequences were seen in very few donors, while some public TCRs were found in many individuals. For the cohort, immune exposure information was limited to CMV serostatus. Correlated functional status among segregating V segments might reflect linkage disequilibrium, but an unknown experimental factor could not be ruled out. V-gene and J-gene trimming of TCR beta chains was associated with a missense DCLRE1C variant in a later genetic analysis, and the association was replicated in an independent cohort. Presence/absence analyses assumed roughly uniform sequencing depth across donors, an assumption that may not hold. A later analysis found that HLA-associated TCR beta chains were more clonally expanded and had lower generation probabilities than equally common non-associated chains. Several of the top co-occurrence clusters appeared to be linked to parvovirus B19, influenza, CMV and Epstein-Barr virus, according to a later analysis. According to the authors, the approach could potentially be generalized to other disease states and immunological phenotypes. In a later analysis, the rate of TCR association differed among HLA loci, with DRB1 alleles having the most associated TCRs and HLA-C alleles having the fewest. Three of the identified cytomegalovirus-associated TCR beta chains were confirmed in vitro to be specific for cytomegalovirus antigens. Broadly in line with IMGT annotations, most TCR beta V segments showed up in productive rearrangements about 90% or about 30% of the time in an earlier analysis of approximately 600 of the donors. The sequencing pipeline was judged likely to have produced a cluster of highly shared sequence variants as a technical artifact. Most CMV-associated TCR beta chains appeared to be HLA-restricted in a later analysis, and the HLA associations seemed to be driven largely by CMV exposure. HLA typing was unavailable for some donors at each locus, so association tests used only the typed subset. A later genetic analysis reported fewer N-insertions in productive TCRs among donors in an Asian-associated ancestry cluster than the 666-donor mean.

The cohort was made up of several hundred healthy bone marrow donors. All cohort members were sampled while nominally healthy, although unrecorded immune exposures were likely present. The donor was CMV seronegative and belonged to the group of over 300 seronegative cohort members. Each donor provided a peripheral blood sample, and peripheral blood mononuclear cells were used for TCR beta sequencing. Genomic DNA extraction from the blood cell samples was performed with the Qiagen DNeasy Blood Extraction Kit. Libraries were made using the immunoSEQ multiplex PCR assay. A mixture of 60 forward primers for TCR Vbeta segments and 13 reverse primers for TCR Jbeta segments was used in the multiplex PCR. The CDR3 region of rearranged TCR beta genes was amplified from genomic DNA with a multiplex PCR assay. The Illumina HiSeq System was used to sequence the amplified TCR beta libraries as 87-base-pair reads. On the authors' methods: In a later analysis, some 80 million unique TCR beta chains were counted across the roughly 700 repertoires, and some 10 million of these chains were shared by at least two donors. Raw reads were error-corrected and collapsed into unique sequences with a nearest-neighbor algorithm that merged closely related sequences to remove PCR and sequencing errors. CDR3 sequences were aligned to IMGT reference sequences to assign V, D and J gene segments. For a sequence to be retained, a match of at least six nucleotides to both a V gene segment and a J gene segment was required. A rearrangement was called productive if the CDR3 had no stop codons and remained in frame with V and J, and every other rearrangement was called non-productive. CDR3 was defined by IMGT convention, running from the second conserved V-encoded cysteine to the conserved J-encoded phenylalanine. The earlier analysis of roughly 590 of the donors excluded sequences that lacked an unambiguous match to a single V gene segment. In an earlier analysis of about 590 of the donors, a V segment was called functional when productive rearrangements were above 56.7%, and segregating when the standard deviation between donors exceeded 5%. A statistical classification framework was built to diagnose cytomegalovirus status from the catalog of TCR beta chain sequences. In a later analysis, TCR nucleotide sequences were compared against IMGT/GENE-DB human TR gene sequences so that V and J genes could be assigned. The TCRdist pipeline was used in a later analysis to assign CDR3 sequences and most-parsimonious VDJ recombination scenarios. In a later analysis, every TCR beta chain was defined by the combination of its CDR3 amino acid sequence and its V-gene family, and reads without a unique V-gene family were dropped. As a way to deal with suspected cross-contamination and a sequencing artifact, a later analysis dropped approximately 590 nucleotide sequences that were highly shared and had low generation probability. For each public chain, a later analysis derived a clonal expansion index from normalized ranks of inferred template counts within each repertoire. A later analysis computed generation probabilities with a VDJ recombination model fitted to out-of-frame rearrangements, and checked the results against IGoR. In a later analysis, TCR-TCR, TCR-HLA and TCR-CMV co-occurrence was scored with hypergeometric tests, and a repertoire-size bias correction was applied to TCR pairs. False discovery rates were estimated in a later analysis by permuting HLA or CMV assignments 20 times. In a later analysis, co-occurring TCRs were grouped with DBSCAN, and TCRdist sequence similarity was added when clustering was performed within HLA-allele-positive subsets. Repertoires with fewer than 30,000 or more than 120,000 public chains were left out of co-occurrence clustering, as were about 5 repertoires with anomalous nucleotide sharing. Drawn from immuneACCESS, this table holds only the in-frame rearrangements with V and J called that TCRdb kept. Clones are partly lost; checked studies trace under half to an unresolved V gene and leave the rest unexplained. V, J and clone size were drawn from that table, and D and trimming were deduced from the DNA. For this sample the table gives about 130,000 clones, of which 82% were detected only once. The ten top clones hold around 3% of the sample.

Note on this clone: This receptor's antigen is unknown. The record has no base qualities; no much larger clone is one base away.

The material sequenced was PBMCs. The receptor was derived from a boy between 2 and 10 years old in good health and CMV-seronegative.

For the CDR3, the sequence is CASSRATGGTVTEAFF. The DNA is TGCGCCAGCAGCCGAGCTACAGGGGGCACCGTCACTGAAGCTTTCTTT. Recombination joined TRBV4-1 with TRBJ1-1; TRBD1 aligns with 9 central bases. The germline V gene gives CDR1 as MGHRA and CDR2 as YSYEKL. Trimming accounts for 4 bases at V and 4 bases at J, while the number of junction bases matched to no gene is 10. From the cysteine up to the phenylalanine, the CDR3 has a length of 16 residues. This entry keeps only the CDR3 DNA: 48 bases, framed from base 1.